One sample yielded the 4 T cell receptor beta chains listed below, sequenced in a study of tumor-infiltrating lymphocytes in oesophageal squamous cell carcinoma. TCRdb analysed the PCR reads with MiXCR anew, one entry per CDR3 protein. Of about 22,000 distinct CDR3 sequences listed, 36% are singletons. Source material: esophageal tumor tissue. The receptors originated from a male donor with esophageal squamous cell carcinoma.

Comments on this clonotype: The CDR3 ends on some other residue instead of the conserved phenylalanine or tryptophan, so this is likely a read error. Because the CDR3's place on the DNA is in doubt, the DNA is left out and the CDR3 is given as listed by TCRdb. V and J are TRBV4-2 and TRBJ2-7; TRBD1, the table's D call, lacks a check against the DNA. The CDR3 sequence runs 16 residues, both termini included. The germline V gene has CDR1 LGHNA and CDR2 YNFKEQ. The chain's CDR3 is CASSHGQAGDGYTFGS.

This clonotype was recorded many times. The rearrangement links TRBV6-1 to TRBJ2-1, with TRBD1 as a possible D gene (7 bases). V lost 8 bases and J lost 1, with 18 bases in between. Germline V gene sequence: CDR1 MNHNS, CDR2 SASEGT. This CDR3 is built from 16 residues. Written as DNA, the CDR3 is TGTGCCAGCCAACAGGGGTCGGGGGAGTCCTACAATGAGCAGTTCTTC. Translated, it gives CASQQGSGESYNEQFF.

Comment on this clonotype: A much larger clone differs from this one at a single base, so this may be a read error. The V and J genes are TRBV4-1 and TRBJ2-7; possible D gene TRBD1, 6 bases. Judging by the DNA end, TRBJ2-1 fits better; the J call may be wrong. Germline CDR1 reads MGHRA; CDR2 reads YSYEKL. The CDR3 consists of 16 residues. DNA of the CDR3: TGCGCCAGCAGCCCCCTCAGGGGCTCCCTCTCCTACGAGCAGTTCTTC. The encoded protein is CASSPLRGSLSYEQFF.

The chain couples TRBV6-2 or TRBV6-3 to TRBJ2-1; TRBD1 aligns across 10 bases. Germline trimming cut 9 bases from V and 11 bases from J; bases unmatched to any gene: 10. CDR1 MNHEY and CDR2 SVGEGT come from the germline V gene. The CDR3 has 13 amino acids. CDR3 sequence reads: CASGTGDEGKQFF. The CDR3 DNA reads TGTGCCAGTGGGACAGGGGACGAGGGAAAGCAGTTCTTC.